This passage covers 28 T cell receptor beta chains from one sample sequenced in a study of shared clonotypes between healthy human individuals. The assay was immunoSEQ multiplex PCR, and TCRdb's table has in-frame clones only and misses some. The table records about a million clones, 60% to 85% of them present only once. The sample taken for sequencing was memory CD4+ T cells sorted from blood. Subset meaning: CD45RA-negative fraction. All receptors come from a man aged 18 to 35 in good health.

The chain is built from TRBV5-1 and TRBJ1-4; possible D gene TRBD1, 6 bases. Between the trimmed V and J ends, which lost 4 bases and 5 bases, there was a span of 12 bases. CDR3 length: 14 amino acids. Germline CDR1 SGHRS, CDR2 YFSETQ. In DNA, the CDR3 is TGCGCCAGCAGCATACAGGGTACCAATGAAAAACTGTTTTTT. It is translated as CASSIQGTNEKLFF.

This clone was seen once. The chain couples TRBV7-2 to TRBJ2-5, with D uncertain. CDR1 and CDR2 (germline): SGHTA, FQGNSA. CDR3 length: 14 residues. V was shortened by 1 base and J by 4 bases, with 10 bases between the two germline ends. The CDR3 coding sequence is TGTGCCAGCAGCTTAGGAAGCCCGGGAGAGACCCAGTACTTC. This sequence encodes CASSLGSPGETQYF.

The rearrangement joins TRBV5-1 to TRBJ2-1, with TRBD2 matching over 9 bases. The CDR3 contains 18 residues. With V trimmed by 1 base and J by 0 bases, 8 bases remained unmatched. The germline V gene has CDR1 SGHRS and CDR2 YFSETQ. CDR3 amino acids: CASSLHRLAARSYNEQFF. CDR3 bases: TGCGCCAGCAGCTTGCACCGACTAGCGGCCCGCTCCTACAATGAGCAGTTCTTC.

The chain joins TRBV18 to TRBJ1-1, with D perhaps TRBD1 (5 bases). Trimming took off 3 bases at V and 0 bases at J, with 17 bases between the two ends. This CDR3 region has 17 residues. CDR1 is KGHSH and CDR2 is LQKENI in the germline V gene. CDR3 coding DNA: TGTGCCAGCTCACCCTACCAGGGAGGGGCTATGAACACTGAAGCTTTCTTT. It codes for CASSPYQGGAMNTEAFF.

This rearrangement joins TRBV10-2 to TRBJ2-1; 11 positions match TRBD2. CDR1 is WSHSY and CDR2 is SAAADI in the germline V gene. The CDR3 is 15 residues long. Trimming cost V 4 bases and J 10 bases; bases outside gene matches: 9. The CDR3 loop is CASSGVAGGPEEQFF. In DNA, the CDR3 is TGCGCCAGCAGTGGGGTAGCGGGGGGGCCGGAGGAGCAGTTCTTC.

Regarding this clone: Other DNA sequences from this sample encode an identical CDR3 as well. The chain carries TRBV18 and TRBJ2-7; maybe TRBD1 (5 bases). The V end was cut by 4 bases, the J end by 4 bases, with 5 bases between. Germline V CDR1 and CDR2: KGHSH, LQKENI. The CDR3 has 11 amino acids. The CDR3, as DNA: TGTGCCAGCTCACGACAGTACGAGCAGTACTTC. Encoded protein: CASSRQYEQYF.

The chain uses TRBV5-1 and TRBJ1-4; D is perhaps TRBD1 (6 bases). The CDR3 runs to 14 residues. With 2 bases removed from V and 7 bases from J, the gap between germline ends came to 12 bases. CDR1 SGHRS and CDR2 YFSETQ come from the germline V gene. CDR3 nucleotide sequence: TGCGCCAGCAGCTTTGGGACAAGCGGTGAAAAACTGTTTTTT. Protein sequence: CASSFGTSGEKLFF.

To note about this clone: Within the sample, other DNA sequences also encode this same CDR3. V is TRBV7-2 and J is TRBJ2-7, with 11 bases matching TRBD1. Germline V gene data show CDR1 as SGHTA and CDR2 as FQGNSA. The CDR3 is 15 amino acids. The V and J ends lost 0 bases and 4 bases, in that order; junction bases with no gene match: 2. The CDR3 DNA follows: TGTGCCAGCAGCTTAGCAGGGACAGGGGGGTACGAGCAGTACTTC. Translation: CASSLAGTGGYEQYF.

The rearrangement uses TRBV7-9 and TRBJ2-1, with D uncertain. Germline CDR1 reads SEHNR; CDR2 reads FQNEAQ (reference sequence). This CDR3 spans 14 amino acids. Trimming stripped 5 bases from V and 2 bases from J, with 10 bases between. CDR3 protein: CASSPRQAYNEQFF. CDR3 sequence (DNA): TGTGCCAGCAGCCCCCGCCAGGCCTACAATGAGCAGTTCTTC.

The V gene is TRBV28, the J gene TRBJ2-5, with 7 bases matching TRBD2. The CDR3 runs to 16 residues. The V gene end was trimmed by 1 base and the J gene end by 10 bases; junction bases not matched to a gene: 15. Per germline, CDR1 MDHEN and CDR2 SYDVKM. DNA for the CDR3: TGTGCCAGCAGTTTATTCGGGGGGACCGACGGAGGGGTCCAGTACTTC. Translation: CASSLFGGTDGGVQYF. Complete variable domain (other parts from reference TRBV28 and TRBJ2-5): DVKVTQSSRYLVKRTGEKVFLECVQDMDHENMFWYRQDPGLGLRLIYFSYDVKMKEKGDIPEGYSVSREKKERFSLILESASTNQTSMYLCASSLFGGTDGGVQYFGPGTRLLVL.

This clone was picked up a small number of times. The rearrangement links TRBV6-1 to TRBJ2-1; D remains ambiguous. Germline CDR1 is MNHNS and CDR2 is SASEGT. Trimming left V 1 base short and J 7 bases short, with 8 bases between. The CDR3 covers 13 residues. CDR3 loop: CASSEDRVNEQFF. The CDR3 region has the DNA TGTGCCAGCAGTGAAGACCGGGTGAATGAGCAGTTCTTC.

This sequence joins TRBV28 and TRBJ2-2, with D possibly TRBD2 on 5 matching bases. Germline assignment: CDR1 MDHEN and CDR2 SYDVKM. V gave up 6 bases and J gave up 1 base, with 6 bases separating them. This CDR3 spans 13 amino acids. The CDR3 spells CASRDLNTGELFF. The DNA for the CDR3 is TGTGCCAGCAGGGACTTGAACACCGGGGAGCTGTTTTTT.

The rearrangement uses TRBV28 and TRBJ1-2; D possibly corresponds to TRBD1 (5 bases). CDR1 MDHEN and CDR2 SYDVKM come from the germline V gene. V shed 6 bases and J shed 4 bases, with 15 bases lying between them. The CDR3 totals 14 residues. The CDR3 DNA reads TGTGCCAGCAGCCCCCAGGGCCGCATCTATGGCTACACCTTC. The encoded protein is CASSPQGRIYGYTF.

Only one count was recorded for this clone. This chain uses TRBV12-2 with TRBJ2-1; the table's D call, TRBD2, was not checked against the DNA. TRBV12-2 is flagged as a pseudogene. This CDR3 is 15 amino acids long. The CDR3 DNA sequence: TGTGCAAGTCTAGGGACTAGCGGGAGGGCCAATGAGCAGTTCTTC. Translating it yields CASLGTSGRANEQFF.

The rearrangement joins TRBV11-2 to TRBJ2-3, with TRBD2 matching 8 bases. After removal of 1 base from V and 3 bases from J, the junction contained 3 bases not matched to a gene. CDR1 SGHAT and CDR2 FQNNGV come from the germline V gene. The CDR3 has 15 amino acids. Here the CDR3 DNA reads TGTGCCAGCAGCTTAGGGGGACTAGAAACAGATACGCAGTATTTT. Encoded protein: CASSLGGLETDTQYF.

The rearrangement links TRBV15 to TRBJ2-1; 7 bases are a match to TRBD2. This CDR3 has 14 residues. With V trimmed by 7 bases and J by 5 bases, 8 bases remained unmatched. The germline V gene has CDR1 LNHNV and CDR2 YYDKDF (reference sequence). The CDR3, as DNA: TGTGCCACCAAATCCGGGACTAATAACAATGAGCAGTTCTTC. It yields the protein CATKSGTNNNEQFF.

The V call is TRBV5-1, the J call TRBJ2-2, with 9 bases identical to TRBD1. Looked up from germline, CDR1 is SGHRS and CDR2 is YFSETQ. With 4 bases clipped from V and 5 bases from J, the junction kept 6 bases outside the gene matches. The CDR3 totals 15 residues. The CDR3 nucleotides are TGCGCCAGCAGCCGGGACAGGGACGTGACCGGGGAGCTGTTTTTT. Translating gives CASSRDRDVTGELFF.

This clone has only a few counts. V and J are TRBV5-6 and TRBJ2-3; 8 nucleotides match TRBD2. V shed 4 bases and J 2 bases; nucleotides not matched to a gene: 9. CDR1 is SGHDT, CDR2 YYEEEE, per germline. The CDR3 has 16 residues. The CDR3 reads CASSLGASGFTDTQYF. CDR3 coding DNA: TGTGCCAGCAGCCTGGGGGCTAGCGGGTTCACAGATACGCAGTATTTT.

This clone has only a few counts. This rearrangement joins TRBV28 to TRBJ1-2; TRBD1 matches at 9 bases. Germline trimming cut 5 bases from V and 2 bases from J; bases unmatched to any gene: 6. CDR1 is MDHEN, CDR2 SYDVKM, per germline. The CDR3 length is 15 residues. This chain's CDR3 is CASSTRTGENYGYTF. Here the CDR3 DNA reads TGTGCCAGCAGTACCCGGACAGGGGAAAACTATGGCTACACCTTC.

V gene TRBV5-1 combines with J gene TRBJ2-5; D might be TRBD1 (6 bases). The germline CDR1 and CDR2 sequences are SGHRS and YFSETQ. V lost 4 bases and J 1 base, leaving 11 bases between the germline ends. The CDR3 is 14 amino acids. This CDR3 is CASSVGTSQETQYF. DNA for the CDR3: TGCGCCAGCAGCGTGGGGACATCCCAAGAGACCCAGTACTTC. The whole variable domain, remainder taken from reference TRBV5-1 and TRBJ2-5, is KAGVTQTPRYLIKTRGQQVTLSCSPISGHRSVSWYQQTPGQGLQFLFEYFSETQRNKGNFPGRFSGRQFSNSRSEMNVSTLELGDSALYLCASSVGTSQETQYFGPGTRLLVL.

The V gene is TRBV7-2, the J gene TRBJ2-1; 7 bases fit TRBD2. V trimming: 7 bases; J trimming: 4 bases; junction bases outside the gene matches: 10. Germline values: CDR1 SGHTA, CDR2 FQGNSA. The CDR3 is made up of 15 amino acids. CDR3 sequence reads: CASTPSGAAYNEQFF. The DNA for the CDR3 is TGTGCCAGCACCCCAAGCGGGGCCGCTTACAATGAGCAGTTCTTC.

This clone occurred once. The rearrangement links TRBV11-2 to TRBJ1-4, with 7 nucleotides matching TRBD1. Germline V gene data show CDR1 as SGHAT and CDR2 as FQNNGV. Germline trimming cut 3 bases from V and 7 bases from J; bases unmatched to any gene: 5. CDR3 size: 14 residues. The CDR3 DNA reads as TGTGCCAGCAGCTTGGCAGGGGGTCTTGAAAAACTGTTTTTT. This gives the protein CASSLAGGLEKLFF.

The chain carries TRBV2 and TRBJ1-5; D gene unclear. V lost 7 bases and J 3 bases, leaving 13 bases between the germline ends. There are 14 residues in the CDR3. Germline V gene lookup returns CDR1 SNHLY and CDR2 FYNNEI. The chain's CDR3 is CASKAESHNQPQHF. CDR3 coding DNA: TGTGCCAGCAAGGCGGAGTCCCACAATCAGCCCCAGCATTTT.

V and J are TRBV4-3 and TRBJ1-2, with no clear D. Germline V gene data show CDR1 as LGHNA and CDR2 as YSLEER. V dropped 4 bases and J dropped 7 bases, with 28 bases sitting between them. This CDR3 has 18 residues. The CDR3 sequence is CASSPGGGDFKFIRGYTF. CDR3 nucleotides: TGCGCCAGCAGCCCGGGAGGTGGAGATTTCAAATTCATTCGTGGCTACACCTTC.

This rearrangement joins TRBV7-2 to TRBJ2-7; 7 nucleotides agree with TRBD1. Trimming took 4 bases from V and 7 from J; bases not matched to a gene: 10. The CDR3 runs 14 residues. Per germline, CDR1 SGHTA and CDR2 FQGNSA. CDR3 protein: CASSSEDRVWEQYF. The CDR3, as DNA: TGTGCCAGCAGCTCTGAAGACAGGGTGTGGGAGCAGTACTTC.

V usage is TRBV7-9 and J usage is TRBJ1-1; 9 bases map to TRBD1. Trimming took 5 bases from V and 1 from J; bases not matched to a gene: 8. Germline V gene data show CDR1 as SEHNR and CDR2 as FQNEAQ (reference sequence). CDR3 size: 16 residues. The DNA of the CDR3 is TGTGCCAGCAGCCAAGGGACAGGGAAGGGGAACACTGAAGCTTTCTTT. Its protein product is CASSQGTGKGNTEAFF.

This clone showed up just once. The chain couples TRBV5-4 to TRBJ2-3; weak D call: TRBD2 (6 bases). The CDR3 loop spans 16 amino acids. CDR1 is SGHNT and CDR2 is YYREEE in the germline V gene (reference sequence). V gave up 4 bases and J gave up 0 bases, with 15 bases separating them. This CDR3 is CASSVGGSSSTDTQYF. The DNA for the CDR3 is TGTGCCAGCAGCGTCGGGGGTTCTTCGAGCACAGATACGCAGTATTTT.

CDR3: CAWSVWSRRTEAFF. The CDR3, as DNA: TGTGCCTGGAGTGTATGGAGCAGGAGGACTGAAGCTTTCTTT. The V call is TRBV30, the J call TRBJ1-1; D gene uncertain. V was shortened by 0 bases and J by 5 bases, with 13 bases between the two germline ends. Germline loops: CDR1 GTSNPN, CDR2 SVGIG (reference sequence). This CDR3 region has 14 residues. The complete variable domain, with remaining parts taken from reference TRBV30 and TRBJ1-1, reads SQTIHQWPATLVQPVGSPLSLECTVEGTSNPNLYWYRQAAGRGLQLLFYSVGIGQISSEVPQNLSASRPQDRQFILSSKKLLLSDSGFYLCAWSVWSRRTEAFFGQGTRLTVV.